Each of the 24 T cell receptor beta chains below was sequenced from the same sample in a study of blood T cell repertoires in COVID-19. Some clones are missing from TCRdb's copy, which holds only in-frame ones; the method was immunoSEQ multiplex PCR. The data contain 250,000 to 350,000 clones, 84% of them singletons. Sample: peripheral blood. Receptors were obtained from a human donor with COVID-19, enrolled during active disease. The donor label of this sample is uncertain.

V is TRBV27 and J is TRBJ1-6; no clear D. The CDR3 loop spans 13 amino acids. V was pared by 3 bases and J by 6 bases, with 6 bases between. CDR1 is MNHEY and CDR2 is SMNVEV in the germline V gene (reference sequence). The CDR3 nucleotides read TGTGCCAGCAGTTTTTTCCTTAATTCACCCCTCCACTTT. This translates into CASSFFLNSPLHF.

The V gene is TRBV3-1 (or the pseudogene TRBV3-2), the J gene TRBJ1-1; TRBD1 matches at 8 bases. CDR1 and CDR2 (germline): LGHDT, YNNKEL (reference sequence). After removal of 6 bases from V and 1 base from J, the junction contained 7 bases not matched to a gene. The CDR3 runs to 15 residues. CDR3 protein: CASSRLDRGNTEAFF. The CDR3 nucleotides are TGTGCCAGCAGTCGACTAGACAGGGGGAACACTGAAGCTTTCTTT.

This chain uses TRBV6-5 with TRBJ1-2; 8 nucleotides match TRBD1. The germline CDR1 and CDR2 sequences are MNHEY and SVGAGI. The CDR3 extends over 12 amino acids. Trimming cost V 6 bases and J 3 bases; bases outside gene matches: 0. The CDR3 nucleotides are TGTGCCAGCAGGGACAGGGACTATGGCTACACCTTC. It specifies CASRDRDYGYTF.

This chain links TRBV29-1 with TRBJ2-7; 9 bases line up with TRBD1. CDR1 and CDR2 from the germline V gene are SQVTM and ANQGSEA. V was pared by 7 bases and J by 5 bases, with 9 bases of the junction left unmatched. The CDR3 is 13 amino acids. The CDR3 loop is CSAKGQGGHEQYF. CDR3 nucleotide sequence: TGCAGCGCCAAGGGACAGGGAGGACACGAGCAGTACTTC.

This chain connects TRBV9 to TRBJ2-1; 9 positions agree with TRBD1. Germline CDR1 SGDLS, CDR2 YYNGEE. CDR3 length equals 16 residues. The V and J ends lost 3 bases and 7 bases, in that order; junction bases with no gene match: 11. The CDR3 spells CASSAQGQGVRNEQFF. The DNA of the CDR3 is TGTGCCAGCAGCGCCCAGGGACAGGGAGTGAGAAATGAGCAGTTCTTC.

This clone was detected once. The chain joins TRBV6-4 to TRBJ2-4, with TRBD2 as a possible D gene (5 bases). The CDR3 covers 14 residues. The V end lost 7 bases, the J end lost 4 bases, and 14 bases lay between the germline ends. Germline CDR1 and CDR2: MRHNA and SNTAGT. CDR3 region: CASTWYGVKNIQYF. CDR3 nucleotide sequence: TGTGCCAGCACCTGGTACGGGGTGAAAAACATTCAGTACTTC.

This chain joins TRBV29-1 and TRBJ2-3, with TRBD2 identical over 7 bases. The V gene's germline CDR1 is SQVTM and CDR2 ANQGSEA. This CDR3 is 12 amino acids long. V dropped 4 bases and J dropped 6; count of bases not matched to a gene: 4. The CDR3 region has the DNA TGCAGCGTTGGGGTTAGCGGGGATACGCAGTATTTT. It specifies CSVGVSGDTQYF.

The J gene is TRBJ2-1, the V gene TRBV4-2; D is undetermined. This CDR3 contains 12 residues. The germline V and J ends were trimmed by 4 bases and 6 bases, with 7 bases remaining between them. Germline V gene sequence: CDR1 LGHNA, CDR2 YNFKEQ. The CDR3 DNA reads TGTGCCAGCAGCCTCTCTACCAATGAGCAGTTCTTC. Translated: CASSLSTNEQFF.

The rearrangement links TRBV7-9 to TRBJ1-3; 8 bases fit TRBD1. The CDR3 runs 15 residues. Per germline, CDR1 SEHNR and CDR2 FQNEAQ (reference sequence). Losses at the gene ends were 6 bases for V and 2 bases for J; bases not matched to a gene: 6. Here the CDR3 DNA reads TGTGCCAGCAGGCCCGACAGGGGCCCTGGAAACACCATATATTTT. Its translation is CASRPDRGPGNTIYF. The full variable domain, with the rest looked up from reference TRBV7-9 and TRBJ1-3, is DTGVSQNPRHKITKRGQNVTFRCDPISEHNRLYWYRQTLGQGPEFLTYFQNEAQLEKSRLLSDRFSAERPKGSFSTLEIQRTEQGDSAMYLCASRPDRGPGNTIYFGEGSWLTVV.

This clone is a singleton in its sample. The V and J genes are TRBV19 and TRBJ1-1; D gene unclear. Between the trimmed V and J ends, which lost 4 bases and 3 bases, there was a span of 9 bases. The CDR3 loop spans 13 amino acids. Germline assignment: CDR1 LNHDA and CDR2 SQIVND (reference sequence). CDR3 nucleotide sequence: TGTGCCAGTAGTAGAGGACTTTACACTGAAGCTTTCTTT. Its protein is CASSRGLYTEAFF.

The CDR3 region has the DNA TGTGCCAGCAGTTTTGGGGGGATGGATGGCTACACCTTC. Translated, it gives CASSFGGMDGYTF. J is TRBJ1-2 and V is TRBV27; weak D call: TRBD1 (5 bases). This CDR3 has 13 amino acids. CDR1 and CDR2 (germline): MNHEY, SMNVEV (reference sequence). V dropped 3 bases and J dropped 6 bases, with 11 bases sitting between them.

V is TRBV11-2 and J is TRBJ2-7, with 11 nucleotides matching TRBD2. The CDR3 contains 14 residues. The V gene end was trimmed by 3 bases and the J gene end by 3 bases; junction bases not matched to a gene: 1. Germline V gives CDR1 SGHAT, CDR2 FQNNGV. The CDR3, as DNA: TGTGCCAGCAGCTTCGGGACTAGCGGCTACGAGCAGTACTTC. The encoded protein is CASSFGTSGYEQYF.

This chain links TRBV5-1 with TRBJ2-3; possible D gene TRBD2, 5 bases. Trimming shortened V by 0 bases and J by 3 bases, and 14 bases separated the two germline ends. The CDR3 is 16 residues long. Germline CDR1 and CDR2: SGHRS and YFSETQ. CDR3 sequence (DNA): TGCGCCAGCAGCTTGGCTACGGGAATCGGGACAGATACGCAGTATTTT. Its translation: CASSLATGIGTDTQYF.

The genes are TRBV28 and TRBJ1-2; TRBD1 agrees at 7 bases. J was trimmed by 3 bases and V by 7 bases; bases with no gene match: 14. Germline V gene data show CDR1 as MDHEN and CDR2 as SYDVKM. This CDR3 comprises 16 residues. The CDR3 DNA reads TGTGCCAGCAACCTCGTAGTGGGGACAGCGCACTATGGCTACACCTTC. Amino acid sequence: CASNLVVGTAHYGYTF.

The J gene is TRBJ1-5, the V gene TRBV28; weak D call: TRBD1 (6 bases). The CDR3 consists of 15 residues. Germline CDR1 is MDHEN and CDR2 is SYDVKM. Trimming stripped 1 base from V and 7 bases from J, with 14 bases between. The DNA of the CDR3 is TGTGCCAGCAGTTTATCGCCGGGACACCGACAGCCCCAGCATTTT. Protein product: CASSLSPGHRQPQHF.

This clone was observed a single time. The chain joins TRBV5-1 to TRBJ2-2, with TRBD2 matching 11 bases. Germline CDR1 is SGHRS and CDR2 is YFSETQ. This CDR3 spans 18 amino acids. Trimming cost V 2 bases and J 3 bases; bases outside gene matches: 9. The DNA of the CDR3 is TGCGCCAGCAGCTTACGGCTAGCGGGAGGAGGGGACACCGGGGAGCTGTTTTTT. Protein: CASSLRLAGGGDTGELFF.

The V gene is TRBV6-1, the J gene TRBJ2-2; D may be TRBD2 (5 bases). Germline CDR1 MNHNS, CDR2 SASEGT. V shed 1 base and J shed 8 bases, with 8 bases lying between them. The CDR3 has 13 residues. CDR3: CASSEVGEGELFF. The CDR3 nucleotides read TGTGCCAGCAGTGAAGTTGGGGAGGGGGAGCTGTTTTTT.

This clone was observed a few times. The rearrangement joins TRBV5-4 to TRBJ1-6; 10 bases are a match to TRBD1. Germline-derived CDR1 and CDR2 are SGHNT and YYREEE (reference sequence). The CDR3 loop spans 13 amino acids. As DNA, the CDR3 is TGTGCTGGGGGGACAGGGGCCTATTCACCCCTCCACTTT. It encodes CAGGTGAYSPLHF.

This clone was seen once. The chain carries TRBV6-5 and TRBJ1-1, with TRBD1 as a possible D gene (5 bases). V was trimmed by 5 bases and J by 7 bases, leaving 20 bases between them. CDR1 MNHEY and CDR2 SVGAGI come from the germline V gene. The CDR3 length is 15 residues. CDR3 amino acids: CASSRRSGMLGEAFF. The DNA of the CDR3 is TGTGCCAGCAGTCGTCGTTCAGGGATGCTTGGTGAAGCTTTCTTT.

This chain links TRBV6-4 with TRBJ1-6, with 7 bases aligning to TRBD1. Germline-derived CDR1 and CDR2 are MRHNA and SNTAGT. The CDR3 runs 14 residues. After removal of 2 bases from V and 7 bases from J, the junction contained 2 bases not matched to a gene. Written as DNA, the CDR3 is TGTGCCAGCAGTGACGGGACAGAGAATTCACCCCTCCACTTT. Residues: CASSDGTENSPLHF.

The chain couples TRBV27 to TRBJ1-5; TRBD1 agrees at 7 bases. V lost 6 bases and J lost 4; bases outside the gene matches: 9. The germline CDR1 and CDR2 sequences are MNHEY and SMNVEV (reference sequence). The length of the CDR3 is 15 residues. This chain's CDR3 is CASRPSGTANQPQHF. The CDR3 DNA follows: TGTGCCAGCAGGCCTTCCGGGACAGCTAATCAGCCCCAGCATTTT.

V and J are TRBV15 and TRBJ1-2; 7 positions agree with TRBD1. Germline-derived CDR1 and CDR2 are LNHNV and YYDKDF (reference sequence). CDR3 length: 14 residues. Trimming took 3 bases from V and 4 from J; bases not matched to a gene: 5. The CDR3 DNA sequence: TGTGCCACCAGCAGGACAGGGAAGGGCTATGGCTACACCTTC. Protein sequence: CATSRTGKGYGYTF.

The CDR3 DNA follows: TGTGCCAGCAGTTTAGTAGGGGGCAATCAGCCCCAGCATTTT. It translates to CASSLVGGNQPQHF. J is TRBJ1-5 and V is TRBV28, with a weak D call TRBD1 (5 bases). The germline V gene encodes CDR1 MDHEN and CDR2 SYDVKM. This CDR3 contains 14 residues. Trimming cost V 2 bases and J 2 bases, with 7 bases left between them.

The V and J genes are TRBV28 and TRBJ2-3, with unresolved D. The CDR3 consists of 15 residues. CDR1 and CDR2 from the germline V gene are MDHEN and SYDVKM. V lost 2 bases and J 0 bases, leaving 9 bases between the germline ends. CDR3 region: CASSLAVTSTDTQYF. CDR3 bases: TGTGCCAGCAGTTTAGCGGTAACTAGCACAGATACGCAGTATTTT.